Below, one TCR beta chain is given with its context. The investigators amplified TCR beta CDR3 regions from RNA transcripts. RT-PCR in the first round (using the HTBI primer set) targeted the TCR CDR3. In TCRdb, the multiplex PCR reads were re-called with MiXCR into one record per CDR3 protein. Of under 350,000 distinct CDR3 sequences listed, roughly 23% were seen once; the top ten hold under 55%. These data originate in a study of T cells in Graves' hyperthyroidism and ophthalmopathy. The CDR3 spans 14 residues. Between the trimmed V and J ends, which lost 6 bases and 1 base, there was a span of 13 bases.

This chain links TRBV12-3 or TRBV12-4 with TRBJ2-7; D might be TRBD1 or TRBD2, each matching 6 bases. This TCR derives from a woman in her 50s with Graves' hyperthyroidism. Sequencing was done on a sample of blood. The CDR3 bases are TGTGCCAGCAGACGTAGGGGGGAGTCCTACGAGCAGTACTTC. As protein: CASRRRGESYEQYF.